This TCR beta chain was observed in a study of blood T cells in healthy people across ages. Using a J-beta primer mix together with a sample-barcoded 5' primer, a second PCR was run for 7 to 11 cycles. TCRdb re-called the 5' RACE reads through MiXCR, storing one row per CDR3 protein. Here the sample spans 1.5 million to 2 million distinct CDR3 sequences, 30% to 35% being singletons. V was cut by 6 bases and J by 5 bases, with 16 bases left in between. In germline, CDR1 is DFQATT, CDR2 SNEGSKA (reference sequence). This CDR3 has 13 amino acids. The chain couples TRBV20-1 to TRBJ1-1; a weak D match, TRBD1 (5 bases). This clonotype was sampled from a woman in her 30s in good health. The sequenced sample was blood. This CDR3 is CSAPGVARTEAFF. CDR3 nucleotides: TGCAGTGCCCCGGGGGTGGCGAGGACTGAAGCTTTCTTT.